A selection of T cell receptor beta chains follows, all from one sample in a study of T-cell memory formation after mild COVID-19. TCRdb independently ran MiXCR on the 5' RACE reads; one entry per CDR3 protein. In the table there are roughly 52,000 distinct CDR3 sequences, 8% to 10% of which are singletons. Material: PBMCs or a T cell subset sorted from them (not recorded which). These receptors all stem from a man between 18 and 35 years old who had mild COVID-19 (a few samples of this study predate the infection). Cell type and time point are not known. CDR3s include the opening cysteine and the closing phenylalanine or tryptophan. A D gene is named only where the DNA matches it firmly. For some rows the clone size is stated as once, few or many, or as a class when expanded; others skip it.

j_call | v_call | d_call | clone_size | cdr3_nt | cdr3_aa
TRBJ2-3 | TRBV4-1 | TRBD2 | few | TGCGCCAGCGGCCTGGGGACTAACACAGATACGCAGTATTTT | CASGLGTNTDTQYF
TRBJ1-2 | TRBV6-5 | - | few | TGTGCCAGCAGTTGGGCTCATAACTATGGCTACACCTTC | CASSWAHNYGYTF
TRBJ1-2 | TRBV19 | - | - | TGTGCCAGTAGTGGACCACCGGCCGGGGACTATGGCTACACCTTC | CASSGPPAGDYGYTF
TRBJ1-5 | TRBV30 | TRBD1 | - | TGTGCCTGGAAATCTCCGGACAGGAGAGATCAGCCCCAGCATTTT | CAWKSPDRRDQPQHF
TRBJ1-4 | TRBV5-1 | - | - | TGCGCCAGCAGCGTGGGACTTATCTCGGAGGGGGAAAAACTGTTTTTT | CASSVGLISEGEKLFF
TRBJ1-5 | TRBV9 | TRBD1 | - | TGTGCCAGCAGCGTAACGGGACAGGCCAATCAGCCCCAGCATTTT | CASSVTGQANQPQHF
TRBJ2-1 | TRBV5-4 | TRBD1 | - | TGTGCCAGCAGCTCCCGGACAGGGGGCAATGAGCAGTTCTTC | CASSSRTGGNEQFF
TRBJ2-5 | TRBV6-5 | - | many | TGTGCCAGCAGTTACTCGGGCAGGGGAGAGACCCAGTACTTC | CASSYSGRGETQYF
TRBJ1-6 | TRBV29-1 | - | many | TGCAGCGCTGAACAGGGTGTGAATTCACCCCTCCACTTT | CSAEQGVNSPLHF
TRBJ2-5 | TRBV20-1 | TRBD2 | many | TGCAGTGCTCGGGACTACTCGACGCAAGAGACCCAGTACTTC | CSARDYSTQETQYF
TRBJ1-3 | TRBV7-3 | - | - | TGTGCCAGCAGCATGGGGGCGGAAGGAAACACCATATATTTT | CASSMGAEGNTIYF
TRBJ1-4 | TRBV28 | - | - | TGTGCCAGCAGTTTAATCAGGCCTGCAACTAATGAAAAACTGTTTTTT | CASSLIRPATNEKLFF
TRBJ2-3 | TRBV5-1 | TRBD1 | few | TGCGCCAGTCGACAGGGGCCGAACACAGATACGCAGTATTTT | CASRQGPNTDTQYF
TRBJ1-5 | TRBV12-3/TRBV12-4 | - | few | TGTGCCAGCAGTTTACCGTATCAGCCCCAGCATTTT | CASSLPYQPQHF
TRBJ2-1 | TRBV20-1 | - | many | TGCAGTGCCGCCTCGGTGGAGTGGGCCTTCGAGCAGTTCTTC | CSAASVEWAFEQFF
TRBJ2-1 | TRBV7-2 | TRBD1 | medium-sized | TGTGCCAGCAGCGCCCGGACAGGGGGCCGGGAGGTGTTCTTC | CASSARTGGREVFF
TRBJ2-1 | TRBV5-8 | - | few | TGTGCCAGCAGCTTCTTGAGGGGGGGCCTCAATGAGCAGTTCTTC | CASSFLRGGLNEQFF
TRBJ2-7 | TRBV7-9 | TRBD1 | few | TGTGCCAGCAGCCTCGACAGGGACGGCTCCTACGAGCAGTACTTC | CASSLDRDGSYEQYF
TRBJ2-2 | TRBV5-1 | - | few | TGCGCCAGTGAAGCGGGTTCGAACACCGGGGAGCTGTTTTTT | CASEAGSNTGELFF
TRBJ1-1 | TRBV7-8 | - | few | TGTGCCAGCAGCTTCAGCGGGGGCCTAACTGAAGCTTTCTTT | CASSFSGGLTEAFF
TRBJ1-1 | TRBV7-2 | - | few | TGTGCCAGCAGCTTAAGCCGGGACACTGAAGCTTTCTTT | CASSLSRDTEAFF
TRBJ2-3 | TRBV20-1 | TRBD2 | few | TGCAGTGCTAGAGCCGGACTAGCGCCCGATACGCAGTATTTT | CSARAGLAPDTQYF
TRBJ1-2 | TRBV7-9 | - | - | TGTGCCAGCAGCGTCGACAGTCTGTATGGCTACACCTTC | CASSVDSLYGYTF
TRBJ2-2 | TRBV12-3/TRBV12-4 | - | - | TGTGCCAGCAGTTTGAGGAGGGCTAGCTGGTCCGGGGAGCTGTTTTTT | CASSLRRASWSGELFF
TRBJ1-2 | TRBV4-3 | TRBD1 | - | TGCGCCAGCAGCCAAGTTTCCGGACAGGGCTATGGCTACACCTTC | CASSQVSGQGYGYTF
TRBJ2-2 | TRBV5-1 | - | - | TGCGCCAGCAGGTCCGGGACCTACACCGGGGAGCTGTTTTTT | CASRSGTYTGELFF
TRBJ2-3 | TRBV7-7 | - | many | TGTGCCAGCAGCTTAAGCGGTACAGATACGCAGTATTTT | CASSLSGTDTQYF
TRBJ2-1 | TRBV7-2 | TRBD2 | many | TGTGCCAGCAGCTTAGATCGGGGGGCCTACAATGAGCAGTTCTTC | CASSLDRGAYNEQFF
TRBJ2-4 | TRBV7-2 | - | many | TGTGCCAGCAGCTCACGTGTAGCCAAAAACATTCAGTACTTC | CASSSRVAKNIQYF
TRBJ2-3 | TRBV24-1 | - | - | TGTGCCACCAGTGAGCCTCCGACAGAACAAGTCACAGATACGCAGTATTTT | CATSEPPTEQVTDTQYF
TRBJ2-1 | TRBV7-6 | - | many | TGTGCCAGCACCAACGGAGGGGATGAGCAGTTCTTC | CASTNGGDEQFF
TRBJ2-3 | TRBV12-3/TRBV12-4 | TRBD1 | - | TGTGCCAGCGGACAGGAAGAGGTCGGGACAGCTAGCACAGATACGCAGTATTTT | CASGQEEVGTASTDTQYF
TRBJ2-5 | TRBV6-1 | - | few | TGTGCCAGCAGTGCCGGGACCCAGTACTTC | CASSAGTQYF
TRBJ2-2 | TRBV27 | - | - | TGTGCCAGCAGCACTAGGTGGGGCAGGAGGCGTGGGGAGCTGTTTTTT | CASSTRWGRRRGELFF
TRBJ2-5 | TRBV7-2 | - | many | TGTGCCAGCAGCTTAGATTGGGGGGGGCGCTCAAAGACCCAGTACTTC | CASSLDWGGRSKTQYF
TRBJ2-1 | TRBV28 | - | many | TGTGCCAGCAGGCTTACAGGACTGAACTCCTACAATGAGCAGTTCTTC | CASRLTGLNSYNEQFF
TRBJ1-5 | TRBV7-9 | - | - | TGTGCCAGCAGCTCCGGGGCCCGCAATCAGCCCCAGCATTTT | CASSSGARNQPQHF